Below are 8 T cell receptor beta chains sequenced from a single sample in a study of T-cell memory formation after mild COVID-19. Each CDR3 protein is one row after TCRdb ran MiXCR on the 5' RACE reads. The sample has hundreds of thousands of distinct CDR3 sequences, under 8.5% seen once. The sequenced sample was PBMCs or a T cell subset sorted from them (not recorded which). These receptor sequences come from a man between 18 and 29 years old who had mild COVID-19 (a few samples of this study predate the infection). Cell type and time point are not known.

The chain uses TRBV12-3 or TRBV12-4 and TRBJ2-2; no clear D. The CDR3 is made up of 14 amino acids. Trimming removed 7 bases from V and 1 base from J, with 10 bases in between. DNA of the CDR3: TGTGCCAGCATAGGCCCGATGAACACCGGGGAGCTGTTTTTT. This sequence encodes CASIGPMNTGELFF.

The chain links TRBV13 to TRBJ2-3; 9 bases map to TRBD1. The CDR3 loop spans 13 amino acids. After removal of 5 bases from V and 6 bases from J, the junction contained 3 bases not matched to a gene. The germline V gene has CDR1 PRHDT and CDR2 FYEKMQ (reference sequence). The CDR3 here is CASSLTGGDTQYF. DNA for the CDR3: TGTGCCAGCAGCCTGACAGGGGGTGATACGCAGTATTTT.

The V and J genes are TRBV5-1 and TRBJ1-1, with TRBD1 as a possible D gene (6 bases). The CDR3 runs 14 residues. Trimming stripped 7 bases from V and 4 bases from J, with 17 bases between. Per germline, CDR1 SGHRS and CDR2 YFSETQ. The CDR3 reads CASGLDSPFTEAFF. The CDR3 coding sequence is TGCGCCAGCGGCCTGGACAGCCCTTTCACTGAAGCTTTCTTT.

J is TRBJ2-3 and V is TRBV4-2; no firm D call. The CDR3 consists of 16 residues. Trimming removed 3 bases from V and 2 bases from J, with 15 bases in between. CDR1 and CDR2 (germline): LGHNA, YNFKEQ. CDR3 sequence reads: CASSHLGRTLTDTQYF. CDR3 bases: TGTGCCAGCAGCCACCTTGGACGGACCCTCACAGATACGCAGTATTTT.

This clonotype was seen many times. The chain recombines TRBV7-6 with TRBJ2-3; 7 nucleotides agree with TRBD1. Per germline, CDR1 SGHVS and CDR2 FNYEAQ. The CDR3 is made up of 14 amino acids. V shed 5 bases and J 3 bases; nucleotides not matched to a gene: 5. The CDR3 loop is CASSPVRGTDTQYF. DNA for the CDR3: TGTGCCAGCAGCCCCGTCAGGGGGACAGATACGCAGTATTTT.

The rearrangement links TRBV20-1 to TRBJ1-2; 7 bases fit TRBD1. The CDR3 spans 14 residues. Germline lookup yields CDR1 DFQATT and CDR2 SNEGSKA (reference sequence). The V segment lost 4 bases and the J segment 3 bases; nucleotides outside the gene matches: 8. The CDR3 loop is CSAMGTAAYYGYTF. In DNA form, the CDR3 reads TGCAGTGCTATGGGGACAGCAGCTTACTATGGCTACACCTTC.

The chain links TRBV24-1 to TRBJ2-1; no clear D. The CDR3 is made up of 12 amino acids. Germline CDR1 reads KGHDR; CDR2 reads SFDVKD. V dropped 6 bases and J dropped 4 bases, with 6 bases sitting between them. In DNA form, the CDR3 reads TGTGCCACCAGTATGGGTTACAATGAGCAGTTCTTC. Residues: CATSMGYNEQFF.

The chain employs TRBV6-5 and TRBJ1-6; 9 bases line up with TRBD1. Trimming removed 4 bases from V and 14 bases from J; junction bases left unmatched: 12. The CDR3 spans 15 residues. The germline gives CDR1 MNHEY, CDR2 SVGAGI. CDR3 residues: CASSFRTGAGVALHF. The CDR3 nucleotides are TGTGCCAGCAGTTTTCGGACAGGGGCGGGGGTAGCCCTCCACTTT.